This TCR beta chain was retrieved from a study of control samples from healthy donors and cancer patients. This table comes from immunoSEQ multiplex PCR, and its TCRdb copy is limited to in-frame clones, with some not included. The sample has some 48,000 clones, roughly 92% seen once. Germline V gene sequence: CDR1 SGHTA, CDR2 FQGNSA. Trimming left V 5 bases short and J 1 base short, with 11 bases between. The CDR3 extends over 15 amino acids. The sequenced sample was PBMCs. The chain links TRBV7-2 to TRBJ2-2; D not certain. The source of this sequence is a woman aged 45-65 years with head and neck cancer. The chain's CDR3 is CASSIGQMNTGELFF. Written as DNA, the CDR3 is TGTGCCAGCAGCATCGGGCAGATGAACACCGGGGAGCTGTTTTTT.